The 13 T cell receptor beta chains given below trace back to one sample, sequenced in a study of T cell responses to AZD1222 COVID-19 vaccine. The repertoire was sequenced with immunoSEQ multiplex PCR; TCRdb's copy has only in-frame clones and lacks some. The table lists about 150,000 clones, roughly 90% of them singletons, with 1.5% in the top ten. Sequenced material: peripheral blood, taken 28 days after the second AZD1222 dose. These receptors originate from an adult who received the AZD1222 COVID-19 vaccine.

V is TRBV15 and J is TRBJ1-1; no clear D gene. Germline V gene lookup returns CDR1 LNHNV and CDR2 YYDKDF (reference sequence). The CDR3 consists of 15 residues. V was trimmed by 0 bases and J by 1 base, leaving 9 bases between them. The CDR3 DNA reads TGTGCCACCAGCAGAGATACTAAAGCGAACACTGAAGCTTTCTTT. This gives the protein CATSRDTKANTEAFF. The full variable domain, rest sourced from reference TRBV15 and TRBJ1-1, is DAMVIQNPRYQVTQFGKPVTLSCSQTLNHNVMYWYQQKSSQAPKLLFHYYDKDFNNEADTPDNFQSRRPNTSFCFLDIRSPGLGDTAMYLCATSRDTKANTEAFFGQGTRLTVV.

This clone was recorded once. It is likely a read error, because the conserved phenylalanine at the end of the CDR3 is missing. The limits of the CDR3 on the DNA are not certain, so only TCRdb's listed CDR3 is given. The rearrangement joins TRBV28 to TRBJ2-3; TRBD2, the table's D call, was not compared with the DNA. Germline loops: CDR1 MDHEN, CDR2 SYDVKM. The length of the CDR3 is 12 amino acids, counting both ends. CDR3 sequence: CASSPPTSVLTL.

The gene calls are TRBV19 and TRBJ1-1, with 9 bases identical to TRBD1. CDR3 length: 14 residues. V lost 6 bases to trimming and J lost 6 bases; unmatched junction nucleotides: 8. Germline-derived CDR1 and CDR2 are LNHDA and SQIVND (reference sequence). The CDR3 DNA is TGTGCCAGTAGATTAAGACAGGGGGGCGCTGAAGCTTTCTTT. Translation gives CASRLRQGGAEAFF.

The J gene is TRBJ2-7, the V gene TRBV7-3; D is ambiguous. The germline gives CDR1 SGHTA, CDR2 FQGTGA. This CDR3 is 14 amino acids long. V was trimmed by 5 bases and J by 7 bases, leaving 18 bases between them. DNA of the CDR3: TGTGCCAGCAGCCCATTTGCGGACCCTAAAGAGCAGTACTTC. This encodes CASSPFADPKEQYF.

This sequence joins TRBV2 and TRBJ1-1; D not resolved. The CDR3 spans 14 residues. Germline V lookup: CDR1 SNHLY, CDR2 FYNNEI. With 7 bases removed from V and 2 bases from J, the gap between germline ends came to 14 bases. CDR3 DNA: TGTGCCAGCACCCAACTGGATGGTAACACTGAAGCTTTCTTT. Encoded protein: CASTQLDGNTEAFF. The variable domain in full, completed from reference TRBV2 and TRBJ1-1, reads EPEVTQTPSHQVTQMGQEVILRCVPISNHLYFYWYRQILGQKVEFLVSFYNNEISEKSEIFDDQFSVERPDGSNFTLKIRSTKLEDSAMYFCASTQLDGNTEAFFGQGTRLTVV.

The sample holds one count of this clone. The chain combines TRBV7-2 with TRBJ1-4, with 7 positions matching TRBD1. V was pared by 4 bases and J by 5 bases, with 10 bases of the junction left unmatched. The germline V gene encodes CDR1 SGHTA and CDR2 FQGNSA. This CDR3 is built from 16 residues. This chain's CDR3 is CASSSQVGTVNEKLFF. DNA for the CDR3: TGTGCCAGCAGCTCCCAAGTCGGGACAGTGAATGAAAAACTGTTTTTT.

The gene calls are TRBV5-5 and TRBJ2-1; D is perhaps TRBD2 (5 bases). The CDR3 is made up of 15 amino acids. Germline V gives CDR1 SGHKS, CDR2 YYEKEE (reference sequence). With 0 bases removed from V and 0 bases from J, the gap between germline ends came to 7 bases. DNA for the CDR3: TGTGCCAGCAGCTTGGGGAGCGGCTCCTACAATGAGCAGTTCTTC. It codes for CASSLGSGSYNEQFF.

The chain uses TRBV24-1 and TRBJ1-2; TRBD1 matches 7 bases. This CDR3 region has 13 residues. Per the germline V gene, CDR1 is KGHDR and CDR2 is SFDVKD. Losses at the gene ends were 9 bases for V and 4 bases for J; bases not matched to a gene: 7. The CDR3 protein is CATSSGQPYGYTF. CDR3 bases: TGTGCCACCTCGTCGGGACAGCCCTATGGCTACACCTTC.

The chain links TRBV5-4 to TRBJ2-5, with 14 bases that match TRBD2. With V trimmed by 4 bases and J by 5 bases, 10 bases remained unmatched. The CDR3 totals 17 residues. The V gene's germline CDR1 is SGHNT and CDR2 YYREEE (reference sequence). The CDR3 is CASSPGGLAGGLETQYF. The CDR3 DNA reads TGTGCCAGCAGCCCCGGAGGACTAGCGGGGGGTCTCGAGACCCAGTACTTC. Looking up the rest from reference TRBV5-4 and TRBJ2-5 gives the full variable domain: ETGVTQSPTHLIKTRGQQVTLRCSSQSGHNTVSWYQQALGQGPQFIFQYYREEENGRGNFPPRFSGLQFPNYSSELNVNALELDDSALYLCASSPGGLAGGLETQYFGPGTRLLVL.

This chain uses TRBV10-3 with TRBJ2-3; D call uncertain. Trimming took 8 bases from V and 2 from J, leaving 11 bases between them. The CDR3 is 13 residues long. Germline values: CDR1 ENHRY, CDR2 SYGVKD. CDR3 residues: CAIRGPTTDTQYF. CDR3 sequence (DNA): TGTGCCATCCGCGGTCCAACCACAGATACGCAGTATTTT.

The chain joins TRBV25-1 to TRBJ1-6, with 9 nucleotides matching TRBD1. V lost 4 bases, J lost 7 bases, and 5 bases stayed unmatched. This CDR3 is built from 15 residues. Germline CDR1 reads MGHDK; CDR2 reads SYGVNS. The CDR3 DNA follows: TGTGCCAGCAGTGTGAGGGACAGGGAAAATTCACCCCTCCACTTT. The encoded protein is CASSVRDRENSPLHF.

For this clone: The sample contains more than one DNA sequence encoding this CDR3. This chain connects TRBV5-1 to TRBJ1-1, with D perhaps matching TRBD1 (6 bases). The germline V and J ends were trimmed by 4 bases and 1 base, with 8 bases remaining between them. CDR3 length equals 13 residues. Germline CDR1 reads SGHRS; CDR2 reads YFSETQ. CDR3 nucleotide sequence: TGCGCCAGCAGCCTGGACAGGAACACTGAAGCTTTCTTT. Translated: CASSLDRNTEAFF.

CDR3 bases: TGTGCCAGCAGCTTAGCCCGGAACACTGAAGCTTTCTTT. Translated, it gives CASSLARNTEAFF. The chain carries TRBV7-9 and TRBJ1-1, with no clear D. Trimming took 0 bases from V and 1 from J, leaving 3 bases between them. Germline assignment: CDR1 SEHNR and CDR2 FQNEAQ (reference sequence). The CDR3 consists of 13 residues.